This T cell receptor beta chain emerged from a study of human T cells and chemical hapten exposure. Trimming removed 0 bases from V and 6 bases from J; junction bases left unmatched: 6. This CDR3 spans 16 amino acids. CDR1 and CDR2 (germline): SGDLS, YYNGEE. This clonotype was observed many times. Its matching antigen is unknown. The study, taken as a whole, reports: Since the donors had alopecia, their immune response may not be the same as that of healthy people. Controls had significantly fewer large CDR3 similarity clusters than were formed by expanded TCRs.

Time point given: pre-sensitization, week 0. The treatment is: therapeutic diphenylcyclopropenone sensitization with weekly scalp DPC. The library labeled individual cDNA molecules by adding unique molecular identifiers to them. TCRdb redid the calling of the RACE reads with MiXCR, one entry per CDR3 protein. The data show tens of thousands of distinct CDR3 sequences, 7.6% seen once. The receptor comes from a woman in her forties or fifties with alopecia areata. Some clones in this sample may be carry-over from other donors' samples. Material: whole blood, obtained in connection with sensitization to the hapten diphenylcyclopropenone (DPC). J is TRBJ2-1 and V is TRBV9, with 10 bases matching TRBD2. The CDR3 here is CASSVASGRAGNEQFF. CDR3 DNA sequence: TGTGCCAGCAGCGTAGCGAGCGGGAGGGCCGGCAATGAGCAGTTCTTC.